The present entry profiles one T cell receptor (beta chain) with its context. These data come from a study of CD8 T cells in Susac syndrome. The authors reverse transcribed roughly 0.5 to 1 ug RNA with random hexamers. In TCRdb, the immunoSEQ multiplex PCR reads were re-called with MiXCR into one record per CDR3 protein. Here the sample spans approximately 200,000 distinct CDR3 sequences, more than 85% being singletons. The V gene end was trimmed by 0 bases and the J gene end by 2 bases; junction bases not matched to a gene: 5. The CDR3 extends over 17 amino acids. Germline CDR1 is SNHLY and CDR2 is FYNNEI. Sequencing of TCR beta was performed on blood CD8+ T cells and on blood CD4+ T cells.

The receptor comes from a human donor with multiple sclerosis. This chain connects TRBV2 to TRBJ2-7; TRBD2 agrees at 12 bases. Input material: CD4+ T cells from PBMCs. DNA for the CDR3: TGTGCCAGCAGTGAAGCGCATCCTAGCGGGGGGGCCTACGAGCAGTACGTC. Amino acid sequence: CASSEAHPSGGAYEQYV.